This is a list of T cell receptor beta chains from one sample in a study of shared clonotypes between healthy human individuals. Clones were sequenced by immunoSEQ multiplex PCR, and TCRdb holds only the in-frame ones, with some missing. The profile shows roughly 2.1 million clones, approximately 94% of them singletons. The sample taken for sequencing was naive CD8+ T cells from PBMCs. The receptors here all came from a man aged 18-30 years in good health. Some clones in this sample may be carry-over from other donors' samples. Both conserved end residues are part of each CDR3. Fields, in order: clone size, J gene, D gene, V gene, CDR3 DNA, CDR3 protein. D genes are given only for firm matches. Clone size is given for some rows only: seen once, a few or many times, or a class if the clone is expanded.

>NA|TRBJ2-7|NA|TRBV29-1
TGCAGCGTCCTATTGGGGGACGAGCAGTACTTC
CSVLLGDEQYF
>NA|TRBJ1-1|NA|TRBV6-5
TGTGCCAGCAACTATCTAGGGGCTAACACTGAAGCTTTCTTT
CASNYLGANTEAFF
>NA|TRBJ1-2|TRBD1|TRBV27
TGTGCCAGCAGTTTATACCCCGGGACAGCTAATATGGATGGCTACACCTTC
CASSLYPGTANMDGYTF
>once|TRBJ2-7|NA|TRBV4-2
TGTGCCAGCAGCCATTCTGGATACTACGAGCAGTACTTC
CASSHSGYYEQYF
>NA|TRBJ1-1|NA|TRBV30
TGTGCCTGGAGTGGAGAGGGCAGGGTTTATACTGAAGCTTTCTTT
CAWSGEGRVYTEAFF
>NA|TRBJ1-2|NA|TRBV7-9
TGTGCCAGCAGCTTATTCAGCCCGCAGGAATCAGAGGGCTACACCTTC
CASSLFSPQESEGYTF
>NA|TRBJ2-2|NA|TRBV7-9
TGTGCCAGCAGCTTAGCGTTCACTCCCGACGGGGAGCTGTTTTTT
CASSLAFTPDGELFF
>NA|TRBJ1-1|TRBD1|TRBV5-5
TGTGCCAGCAGCCCCCCGGGACAGGGGTACACTGAAGCTTTCTTT
CASSPPGQGYTEAFF
>NA|TRBJ1-1|NA|TRBV11-2
TGTGCCAGCAGCGACGGTGGACACCCTGGGAACACTGAAGCTTTCTTT
CASSDGGHPGNTEAFF
>NA|TRBJ2-3|NA|TRBV29-1
TGCAGCGTTGAAGATCCTACAACTCTCGTGCCAGATACGCAGTATTTT
CSVEDPTTLVPDTQYF
>NA|TRBJ2-7|NA|TRBV15
TGTGCCACCAGGGGCGACTACGAGCAGTACTTC
CATRGDYEQYF
>once|TRBJ2-7|NA|TRBV11-2
TGTGCCAGCAGCTTAGGGGCGGGATCGGGCTACGAGCAGTACTTC
CASSLGAGSGYEQYF
>once|TRBJ2-7|NA|TRBV2
TGTGCCAGCAGTGACCCCCGGATCCATGGCGAGCAGTACTTC
CASSDPRIHGEQYF
>NA|TRBJ2-7|NA|TRBV28
TGTGCCAGCAGTCCCCTAAGGGGAGGCCACGAGCAGTACTTC
CASSPLRGGHEQYF
>NA|TRBJ2-3|TRBD2|TRBV19
TGTGCCAGTAGTACCCAGCGGGATGGTAAAGATACGCAGTATTTT
CASSTQRDGKDTQYF
>NA|TRBJ2-7|TRBD2|TRBV27
TGTGCCAGCAGCCCAGGACTAGCGGGAGGGTACGAGCAGTACTTC
CASSPGLAGGYEQYF
>NA|TRBJ2-1|NA|TRBV14
TGTGCCAGCAGCCAATTTAGCGGATACTACAATGAGCAGTTCTTC
CASSQFSGYYNEQFF
>NA|TRBJ2-7|NA|TRBV7-9
TGTGCCAGCAGCTTAGGAGGGACACATTACGAGCAGTACTTC
CASSLGGTHYEQYF
>NA|TRBJ2-7|NA|TRBV5-6
TGTGCCAGCAGCTTCGACTACGAGCAGTACTTC
CASSFDYEQYF
>NA|TRBJ2-1|TRBD2|TRBV27
TGTGCCAGCAGTCCGGGACTAGCGGGAGGGCTTGGTCAGTTCTTC
CASSPGLAGGLGQFF
>NA|TRBJ2-7|NA|TRBV2
TGTGCCAGCAGTGGAAGGTTCGGGTACGAGCAGTACTTC
CASSGRFGYEQYF
>once|TRBJ1-2|NA|TRBV28
TGTGCCACCAAGTTTACCCCCGCATATGGCTACACCTTC
CATKFTPAYGYTF
>NA|TRBJ2-3|NA|TRBV15
TGTGCCACCAGCAGAGATTGGGAGGATACGCAGTATTTT
CATSRDWEDTQYF
>NA|TRBJ1-2|NA|TRBV7-9
TGTGCCAGCAGCCCAACTAACTATGGCTACACCTTC
CASSPTNYGYTF
>NA|TRBJ2-7|NA|TRBV27
TGTGCCAGCAGTTTATCCGGGAGAGTCTACGAGCAGTACTTC
CASSLSGRVYEQYF
>NA|TRBJ2-7|TRBD1|TRBV9
TGTGCCAGCAGCGTCGAGCAGGGGGATGTTTCCGAGCAGTACTTC
CASSVEQGDVSEQYF
>NA|TRBJ2-4|TRBD2|TRBV9
TGTGCCAGCAGCGGGTATAGCGGGGGGAAAAACATTCAGTACTTC
CASSGYSGGKNIQYF
>NA|TRBJ1-5|NA|TRBV18
TGTGCCAGCTCACCTGGACGGATCAATCAGCCCCAGCATTTT
CASSPGRINQPQHF
>NA|TRBJ2-4|NA|TRBV27
TGTGCCAGCAGGGGACGGGGCAAAAACATTCAGTACTTC
CASRGRGKNIQYF
>NA|TRBJ2-7|NA|TRBV4-3
TGCGGGGGGCCTCTCAGATACGAGCAGTACTTC
CGGPLRYEQYF
>NA|TRBJ2-5|NA|TRBV9
TGTGCCAGCAGCGTAGCGGGGGGCCCACGGGAGACCCAGTACTTC
CASSVAGGPRETQYF
>NA|TRBJ1-1|NA|TRBV5-1
TGCGCCAGCAGCCCCTCAGGACGGCGGGACACTGAAGCTTTCTTT
CASSPSGRRDTEAFF
>NA|TRBJ2-7|NA|TRBV27
TGTGCCAGCAGTTTAGCCCCCGGGACTGGAGCCTACGAGCAGTACTTC
CASSLAPGTGAYEQYF
>NA|TRBJ2-3|TRBD2|TRBV9
TGTGCCAGCAGCGCTGGGACTAGCGGCACAGATACGCAGTATTTT
CASSAGTSGTDTQYF
>NA|TRBJ2-1|TRBD2|TRBV11-2
TGTGCCAGCAGTCCGGGGGGACGTAGGGAGCAGTTCTTC
CASSPGGRREQFF
>NA|TRBJ2-7|TRBD2|TRBV5-8
TGTGCCAGCAGCCCTCGACTAGCGGGCTCCTACGAGCAGTACTTC
CASSPRLAGSYEQYF
>NA|TRBJ1-2|NA|TRBV7-9
TGTGCCAGCAGCTTAGCGTTGGACACCTTCTATGGCTACACCTTC
CASSLALDTFYGYTF
>NA|TRBJ2-2|NA|TRBV9
TGTGCCAGCAGCGTAGGAAACTATAACACCGGGGAGCTGTTTTTT
CASSVGNYNTGELFF
>NA|TRBJ2-2|NA|TRBV11-2
TGTGCCAGCAACGCCAGGGGGGGTCCTAACACCGGGGAGCTGTTTTTT
CASNARGGPNTGELFF
>once|TRBJ2-5|NA|TRBV9
TGTGCCAGCAGCCCTTGGCCAGGGGCCCTCCAAGAGACCCAGTACTTC
CASSPWPGALQETQYF
>once|TRBJ2-1|NA|TRBV11-2
TGTGCCAGCAGCCCGGGGAGGGGGAATGAGCAGTTCTTC
CASSPGRGNEQFF
>NA|TRBJ2-7|NA|TRBV15
TGTGCCACCAGCAGAGGAACTAGTACCTACGAGCAGTACTTC
CATSRGTSTYEQYF
>NA|TRBJ2-7|NA|TRBV27
TGTGCCAGCAGTTTATTTGGGGTCGAGGGAGACGTCTACGAGCAGTACTTC
CASSLFGVEGDVYEQYF
>NA|TRBJ1-4|NA|TRBV4-3
TGCGCCAGCAGCCGCTACTGGACTCCCTCAAAAGGAACTAATGAAAAACTGTTTTTT
CASSRYWTPSKGTNEKLFF
>once|TRBJ2-1|TRBD2|TRBV9
TGTGCCAGCAGCGTGGATAGCGGGAGGGCCTACAATGAGCAGTTCTTC
CASSVDSGRAYNEQFF
>NA|TRBJ2-7|NA|TRBV25-1
TGTGCCAGCAGTGTAGGAGTCGACGAGCAGTACTTC
CASSVGVDEQYF
>NA|TRBJ2-7|TRBD1|TRBV27
TGTGCCAGCATTTCGACAGGGGGCGAGCAGTACTTC
CASISTGGEQYF
>NA|TRBJ2-3|NA|TRBV29-1
TGCAGCGTTGTCTGGTGGGTGGAAGATACGCAGTATTTT
CSVVWWVEDTQYF
>NA|TRBJ2-7|NA|TRBV6-5
TGTGCCAGCAGTTACTCGATCCGGGTTGGCTACGAGCAGTACTTC
CASSYSIRVGYEQYF
>NA|TRBJ1-2|NA|TRBV18
TGTGCCAGCTCCCCGGAAGGTCAGCCCCTCGACTACACCTTC
CASSPEGQPLDYTF
>NA|TRBJ2-7|NA|TRBV19
TGTGCCAGTAGTCCGGGGGCGATTTACGAGCAGTACTTC
CASSPGAIYEQYF
>NA|TRBJ2-7|TRBD2|TRBV7-3
TGTGCCAGCAGCGGAACTAGCGGGAGCAACGAGCAGTACTTC
CASSGTSGSNEQYF
>NA|TRBJ2-7|NA|TRBV27
TGTGCCAGCAGTGTACTCGCATCCCAGGGCGGAGGGGAGCAGTACTTC
CASSVLASQGGGEQYF
>NA|TRBJ2-5|TRBD2|TRBV19
TGTGCCAGTAGCGGGAGCGGGAGTGGCGAGACCCAGTACTTC
CASSGSGSGETQYF
>NA|TRBJ1-1|NA|TRBV7-9
TGTGCCAGCAGTCCCACTGAAGCTTTCTTT
CASSPTEAFF
>NA|TRBJ1-5|NA|TRBV5-6
TGTGCCAGCAGCCTCGACGGCCACCATCAGCCCCAGCATTTT
CASSLDGHHQPQHF
>NA|TRBJ2-5|NA|TRBV7-9
TGTGCCAGCAGCCTAACGGAGGGAGGAGAGACCCAGTACTTC
CASSLTEGGETQYF